Shown below are 25 T cell receptor beta chains from a single sample sequenced in a study of CD8 T cells in ankylosing spondylitis. TCRdb fed the 5' RACE reads into MiXCR, producing one record per CDR3 protein. The repertoire holds roughly 26,000 distinct CDR3 sequences, with 10% to 15% as singletons. The source material was blood. These receptors were taken from a male donor with ankylosing spondylitis or in good health (not recorded which).

This clonotype has more than one count but fewer than ten. The chain links TRBV6-1 to TRBJ2-3; a possible D gene is TRBD2 (5 bases). CDR1 and CDR2 (germline): MNHNS, SASEGT. Trimming pared 8 bases from V and 5 bases from J, leaving 11 bases between. CDR3 size: 12 residues. For the CDR3, the DNA is TGTGCCAGCGGATCCGCGGGAGATACGCAGTATTTT. It codes for CASGSAGDTQYF.

The chain combines TRBV2 with TRBJ2-7, with D tentatively TRBD1 or TRBD2 (5 bases each). The ends were cut back, 8 bases at V and 7 bases at J, with 18 bases in the middle. The CDR3 covers 13 residues. Germline CDR1 SNHLY, CDR2 FYNNEI. The CDR3 coding sequence is TGTGCCAGCGGGTCCGAGGGGCCGGGTGAGCAGTACTTC. It translates to CASGSEGPGEQYF.

The chain recombines TRBV6-1 with TRBJ1-5, with D hard to call. V lost 0 bases and J lost 1, with 10 bases in between. The germline V gene encodes CDR1 MNHNS and CDR2 SASEGT. This CDR3 has 16 amino acids. This CDR3 reads CASSEAKQWSNQPQHF. The CDR3 nucleotides read TGTGCCAGCAGTGAAGCGAAACAGTGGAGCAATCAGCCCCAGCATTTT.

V gene TRBV12-3 or TRBV12-4 combines with J gene TRBJ2-2, with a tentative D call TRBD1 (5 bases). V was cut by 1 base and J by 1 base, with 7 bases left in between. The CDR3 has 15 residues. The CDR3 DNA is TGTGCCAGCAGTTTAGGGGGCATGAACACCGGGGAGCTGTTTTTT. Protein product: CASSLGGMNTGELFF.

This clonotype was counted a few times. The V gene is TRBV20-1, the J gene TRBJ2-7; no reliable D call. V shed 1 base and J shed 4 bases, with 5 bases lying between them. Germline loops: CDR1 DFQATT, CDR2 SNEGSKA (reference sequence). The CDR3 has 11 amino acids. CDR3 DNA: TGCAGTGCTAGAGCTGGGTACGAGCAGTACTTC. As protein: CSARAGYEQYF.

This clonotype was seen more than once but under ten times. The rearrangement joins TRBV7-8 to TRBJ1-5; possible D gene TRBD1, 6 bases. The CDR3 spans 13 residues. V lost 5 bases to trimming and J lost 4 bases, with 9 bases between them. The germline V gene encodes CDR1 SGHVS and CDR2 FQNEAQ. Here the CDR3 DNA reads TGTGCCAGCAGCGAGGACAGAAATCAGCCCCAGCATTTT. It codes for CASSEDRNQPQHF.

The J gene is TRBJ1-6, the V gene TRBV27; tentative D call: TRBD1 (5 bases). This CDR3 has 16 amino acids. Germline CDR1 reads MNHEY; CDR2 reads SMNVEV (reference sequence). Trimming left V 4 bases short and J 6 bases short, with 16 bases between. In DNA form, the CDR3 reads TGTGCCAGCAGTTCCCTGGTGGTGGGGGGTAATTCACCCCTCCACTTT. Translated: CASSSLVVGGNSPLHF.

The chain joins TRBV21-1 to TRBJ2-7. TRBV21-1 corresponds to a pseudogene. This CDR3 contains 14 residues. The CDR3 nucleotides are TGTGCCAGCAGCAAAGAGTGGGGTCCCAACGAGCAGTACGTC. It translates to CASSKEWGPNEQYV.

This clonotype was seen only a few times. Written as DNA, the CDR3 is TGTGCCAGCAGTTTCCCCGGGCTCGAAAAACTGTTTTTT. It is translated as CASSFPGLEKLFF. This rearrangement joins TRBV28 to TRBJ1-4; unclear D gene. This CDR3 has 13 amino acids. V lost 3 bases and J 8 bases, leaving 10 bases between the germline ends. Germline lookup yields CDR1 MDHEN and CDR2 SYDVKM.

This clonotype was observed a few times. The chain recombines TRBV21-1 with TRBJ2-7; the table's D call, TRBD1, has no DNA check behind it. TRBV21-1 is a pseudogene locus. The CDR3 covers 16 residues. DNA of the CDR3: TGTGCCAGCAGCAAACATGACAGGACCTACTCCTACGAGCAGTACTTC. Amino acids: CASSKHDRTYSYEQYF.

The chain links TRBV10-3 to TRBJ2-2, with D tentatively TRBD2 (6 bases). The CDR3 is 16 amino acids. Germline V gene lookup returns CDR1 ENHRY and CDR2 SYGVKD. Trimming left V 3 bases short and J 3 bases short, with 14 bases between. CDR3 protein: CAISERSGEDTGELFF. In DNA form, the CDR3 reads TGTGCCATCAGTGAAAGATCGGGAGAGGACACCGGGGAGCTGTTTTTT.

This clonotype was recorded many times. The V call is TRBV29-1, the J call TRBJ2-3, with D hard to call. This CDR3 is 12 amino acids long. Germline V gene data show CDR1 as SQVTM and CDR2 as ANQGSEA. V was cut by 4 bases and J by 6 bases, with 11 bases left in between. CDR3 sequence: CSVGGSLDTQYF. For the CDR3, the DNA is TGCAGCGTTGGCGGCTCGTTGGATACGCAGTATTTT.

This clonotype was picked up many times. The V and J genes are TRBV12-3 or TRBV12-4 and TRBJ2-2; D gene uncertain. Trimming took off 4 bases at V and 4 bases at J, with 1 base between the two ends. The CDR3 consists of 11 residues. CDR3 sequence: CASSSTGELFF. CDR3 sequence (DNA): TGTGCCAGCAGTTCCACCGGGGAGCTGTTTTTT.

This clonotype was seen repeatedly, ten times or more. V gene TRBV5-1 combines with J gene TRBJ2-2, with no clear D. The CDR3 length is 14 residues. The germline V gene has CDR1 SGHRS and CDR2 YFSETQ. Trimming pared 1 base from V and 4 bases from J, leaving 8 bases between. The CDR3, as DNA: TGCGCCAGCAGCTTGATCTCAACCACCGGGGAGCTGTTTTTT. This codes for CASSLISTTGELFF.

This clonotype has a handful of counts. V gene TRBV5-6 combines with J gene TRBJ1-5; D not resolved. From germline, CDR1 is SGHDT and CDR2 YYEEEE. V lost 5 bases to trimming and J lost 9 bases, with 15 bases between them. The CDR3 contains 13 residues. Written as DNA, the CDR3 is TGTGCCAGCAGTCCAGACGCCGATGGGCCCCAGCATTTT. Protein: CASSPDADGPQHF.

This rearrangement joins TRBV4-3 to TRBJ1-3; D is unclear. The CDR3 consists of 14 residues. V was shortened by 2 bases and J by 4 bases, with 9 bases between the two germline ends. Germline lookup yields CDR1 LGHNA and CDR2 YSLEER. The CDR3 DNA reads TGCGCCAGCAGCCAATCCGCACGGGGAAACACCATATATTTT. This codes for CASSQSARGNTIYF.

This clonotype has a count of ten or more. The V and J genes are TRBV6-5 and TRBJ1-1, with D perhaps TRBD1 (6 bases). This CDR3 has 14 amino acids. Trimming cost V 5 bases and J 1 base, with 11 bases left between them. The germline V gene encodes CDR1 MNHEY and CDR2 SVGAGI. CDR3 in amino acids: CASSMDRQNTEAFF. DNA for the CDR3: TGTGCCAGCAGTATGGACAGACAGAACACTGAAGCTTTCTTT.

The gene calls are TRBV18 and TRBJ2-5; either TRBD1 or TRBD2 may fit D (6 bases each). The CDR3 length is 13 residues. Germline V gene sequence: CDR1 KGHSH, CDR2 LQKENI. Trimming cost V 4 bases and J 5 bases, with 11 bases left between them. CDR3 bases: TGTGCCAGCTCACGGACGGGGGCTGAGACCCAGTACTTC. It codes for CASSRTGAETQYF.

V gene TRBV10-3 combines with J gene TRBJ1-5; 9 bases are shared with TRBD1. Trimming removed 6 bases from V and 9 bases from J; junction bases left unmatched: 9. The CDR3 is 14 residues long. The germline V gene encodes CDR1 ENHRY and CDR2 SYGVKD. The CDR3 loop is CAISEQGAPWPQHF. The CDR3 bases are TGTGCCATCAGCGAACAGGGGGCCCCGTGGCCCCAGCATTTT.

This chain links TRBV29-1 with TRBJ2-1; D is possibly TRBD2 (5 bases). Trimming removed 1 base from V and 3 bases from J, with 16 bases in between. Germline V gene lookup returns CDR1 SQVTM and CDR2 ANQGSEA. This CDR3 has 16 residues. Here the CDR3 DNA reads TGCAGCGTTGAAGTGTATCTGCAACGGGGCTACAATGAGCAGTTCTTC. Protein: CSVEVYLQRGYNEQFF.

This clonotype was recorded many times. The CDR3 DNA reads TGTGCCAGCAGCTCCCTCCAGCGGGGGGGATACAATGAGCAGTTCTTC. This encodes CASSSLQRGGYNEQFF. This chain joins TRBV7-9 and TRBJ2-1, with 10 bases that match TRBD2. V gave up 4 bases and J gave up 4 bases; unmatched junction bases: 7. Germline loops: CDR1 SEHNR, CDR2 FQNEAQ (reference sequence). The length of the CDR3 is 16 residues.

The sample holds a few counts of this clonotype. This chain uses TRBV20-1 with TRBJ1-5; 11 bases fit TRBD1. The CDR3 sequence is 15 residues long. The trim removed 7 bases at V and 5 bases at J, leaving 10 bases unmatched. Germline V CDR1 and CDR2: DFQATT, SNEGSKA (reference sequence). The CDR3 loop is CSVRQGQGDHQPQHF. DNA for the CDR3: TGCAGTGTCAGACAGGGACAGGGGGATCATCAGCCCCAGCATTTT.

The table lists this clonotype with many counts. The chain joins TRBV11-2 to TRBJ1-3; a possible D gene is TRBD1 (5 bases). Trimming stripped 2 bases from V and 9 bases from J, with 17 bases between. The CDR3 is 15 residues long. Germline V gene sequence: CDR1 SGHAT, CDR2 FQNNGV. CDR3 protein: CASSLLRDGSLTIYF. The DNA of the CDR3 is TGTGCCAGCAGCTTATTAAGGGACGGCTCCCTCACCATATATTTT.

The V call is TRBV7-9, the J call TRBJ2-7; D may match TRBD1 or TRBD2 (6 bases each). The V and J ends lost 3 bases and 4 bases respectively, with 10 bases between them. The germline V gene has CDR1 SEHNR and CDR2 FQNEAQ (reference sequence). CDR3 length: 13 residues. For the CDR3, the DNA is TGTGCCAGCAGCTTGGGGGGCCCTTACGAGCAGTACTTC. Translated: CASSLGGPYEQYF.

This clonotype was seen more than once but under ten times. This chain connects TRBV29-1 to TRBJ2-5; D possibly matches TRBD1 or TRBD2 (5 bases each). The CDR3 has 13 amino acids. Trimming took 4 bases from V and 2 from J, leaving 11 bases between them. Germline CDR1 SQVTM, CDR2 ANQGSEA. CDR3 nucleotide sequence: TGCAGCGTTGCGGCAGGGAGACAAGAGACCCAGTACTTC. Protein: CSVAAGRQETQYF. Together with reference TRBV29-1 and TRBJ2-5, the CDR3 gives the full variable domain: SAVISQKPSRDICQRGTSLTIQCQVDSQVTMMFWYRQQPGQSLTLIATANQGSEATYESGFVIDKFPISRPNLTFSTLTVSNMSPEDSSIYLCSVAAGRQETQYFGPGTRLLVL.